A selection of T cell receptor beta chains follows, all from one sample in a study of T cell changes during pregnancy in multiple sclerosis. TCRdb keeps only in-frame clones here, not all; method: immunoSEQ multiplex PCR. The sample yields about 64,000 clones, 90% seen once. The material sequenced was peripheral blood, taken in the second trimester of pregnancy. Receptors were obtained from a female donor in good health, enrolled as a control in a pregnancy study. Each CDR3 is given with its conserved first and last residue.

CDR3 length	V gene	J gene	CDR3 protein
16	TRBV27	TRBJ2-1	CASKEETSEIYNEQFF
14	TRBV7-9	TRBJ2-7	CASSLPGLASEQYF
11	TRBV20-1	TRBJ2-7	CSARGTSEQYF
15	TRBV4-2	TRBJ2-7	CASSQEGLVSYEQYF